These T cell receptor beta chains were read from a single sample in a study of early T cells in non-severe SARS-CoV-2 infection. TCRdb processed the 5' RACE reads anew with MiXCR; each CDR3 protein has one entry. Of approximately 60,000 distinct CDR3 sequences listed, under 15% are singletons. Source material: whole blood. These receptor sequences come from an adult who was a healthcare worker with PCR-confirmed SARS-CoV-2 infection or an uninfected control (not recorded which). The CDR3 runs from the conserved cysteine through the conserved F or W. A D gene is named only where the DNA matches it firmly. The listing skips clone size in some rows; elsewhere it reads once, few, many or a size class.

cdr3_nt cdr3_aa d_call cdr3_length v_call clone_size j_call
TGTGCCAGCAGAGACGCTACAGGGATCCTAGCCAAAAACATTCAGTACTTC CASRDATGILAKNIQYF . 17 TRBV6-5 . TRBJ2-4
TGTGCCAGCAGTTTAACGGGGGTGGAGACCCAGTACTTC CASSLTGVETQYF . 13 TRBV27 . TRBJ2-5
TGCGCCAGCAGCCCTATCGGACAGGAGAAATATGGCTACACCTTC CASSPIGQEKYGYTF TRBD1 15 TRBV5-1 many TRBJ1-2
TGTGCCAGCAGCTTAGCGCTCAGAGCGGGGGGATACACAGATACGCAGTATTTT CASSLALRAGGYTDTQYF TRBD2 18 TRBV7-2 many TRBJ2-3
TGTGCCAGCAGCCGCAGGGGCGATCCACCCCTCCACTTT CASSRRGDPPLHF . 13 TRBV7-6 . TRBJ1-6
TGTGCCAGCAGCGCAACCGCTGGGGCCGGGAATGAGCAGTTCTTC CASSATAGAGNEQFF . 15 TRBV2 few TRBJ2-1
TGTGCCAGCAGCTTAACTAGCGGGGCCTACAATGAGCAGTTCTTC CASSLTSGAYNEQFF TRBD2 15 TRBV7-9 many TRBJ2-1
TGTGCCAGCAGCTCCCGCGGAGCGGGGAGCTCCTACGAGCAGTACTTC CASSSRGAGSSYEQYF TRBD2 16 TRBV13 many TRBJ2-7
TGTGCCAGCACCCCGGGAGGGAAGAGGTACGAGCAGTACTTC CASTPGGKRYEQYF TRBD2 14 TRBV6-5 many TRBJ2-7
TGCGCCAGCAGCCAACGACAGGCCCTCGGAAACACCATATATTTT CASSQRQALGNTIYF . 15 TRBV4-1 . TRBJ1-3
TGTGCCATCAGTCTACTGGGCCACCCCGATGATGAGCAGTTCTTC CAISLLGHPDDEQFF . 15 TRBV10-3 . TRBJ2-1
TGTGCCAGCAGCTTGGAATCCCGGGGGGGCCCAGATACGCAGTATTTT CASSLESRGGPDTQYF TRBD2 16 TRBV5-4 . TRBJ2-3
TGTGCCAGCAGTGAAGACAGGGGGCGAGGCTATGGCTACACCTTC CASSEDRGRGYGYTF TRBD1 15 TRBV6-1 medium-sized TRBJ1-2
TGCAGTGCTACTCCCCCGGGACTAGCCTCAGAGACCCAGTACTTC CSATPPGLASETQYF TRBD2 15 TRBV20-1 . TRBJ2-5
TGTGCCAGCAGCGACAGGGGTAGAAACACCATATATTTT CASSDRGRNTIYF TRBD1 13 TRBV6-6 few TRBJ1-3
TGTGCCAGCAGCTACAGGGGCGGGGGTCAGCCCCAGCATTTT CASSYRGGGQPQHF TRBD1 14 TRBV7-2 . TRBJ1-5
TGTGCCAGCAGCTTAGCAGAGTCCCGTCAGCCCCAGCATTTT CASSLAESRQPQHF . 14 TRBV7-8 few TRBJ1-5
TGTGCCAGCAGCCTAGGGCAGTTCTATAATTCACCCCTCCACTTT CASSLGQFYNSPLHF . 15 TRBV27 many TRBJ1-6
TGCAGCGTACTCACCCCCCAGCGGGGGGCCCCGTTGGCTACGCAGTATTTT CSVLTPQRGAPLATQYF TRBD2 17 TRBV29-1 . TRBJ2-3
TGTGCCAGCAGCCAGGGCTTGAACACTGAAGCTTTCTTT CASSQGLNTEAFF . 13 TRBV3-1 many TRBJ1-1
TGTGCCAGTACACAGGGGGCATCCTACGAGCAGTACTTC CASTQGASYEQYF TRBD1 13 TRBV12-3/TRBV12-4 many TRBJ2-7
TGTGCCAGCAGCCAAGGACGGCCCCTCGAGCAGTACTTC CASSQGRPLEQYF . 13 TRBV3-1 many TRBJ2-7